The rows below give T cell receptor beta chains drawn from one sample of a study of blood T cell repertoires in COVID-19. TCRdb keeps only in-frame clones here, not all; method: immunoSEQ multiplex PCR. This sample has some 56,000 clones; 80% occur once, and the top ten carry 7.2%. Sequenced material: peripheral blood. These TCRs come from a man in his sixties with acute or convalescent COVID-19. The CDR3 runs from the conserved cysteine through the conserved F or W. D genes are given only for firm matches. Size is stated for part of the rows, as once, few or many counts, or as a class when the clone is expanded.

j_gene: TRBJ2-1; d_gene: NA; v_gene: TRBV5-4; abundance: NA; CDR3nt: TGTGCCAGCAGACGATTCTCGGGGGGGGACAGTGAGCAGTTCTTC; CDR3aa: CASRRFSGGDSEQFF
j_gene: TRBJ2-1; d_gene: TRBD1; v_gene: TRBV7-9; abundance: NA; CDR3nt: TGTGCCAGCAGCGACAGGGGGCTAGCCTACAATGAGCAGTTCTTC; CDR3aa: CASSDRGLAYNEQFF
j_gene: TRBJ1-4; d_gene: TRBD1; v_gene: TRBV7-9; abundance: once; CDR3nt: TGTGCCAGCAGCCCGGGACAGCCTAATGAAAAACTGTTTTTT; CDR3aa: CASSPGQPNEKLFF
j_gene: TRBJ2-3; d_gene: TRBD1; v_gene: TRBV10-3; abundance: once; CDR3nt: TGTGCCATCGGGGCCAGGGGGACAGATACGCAGTATTTT; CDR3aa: CAIGARGTDTQYF
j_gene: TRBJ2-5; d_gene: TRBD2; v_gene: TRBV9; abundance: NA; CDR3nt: TGTGCCAGCAGCGTAGGAAGGACTAGCGGACAGCAAGAGACCCAGTACTTC; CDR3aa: CASSVGRTSGQQETQYF
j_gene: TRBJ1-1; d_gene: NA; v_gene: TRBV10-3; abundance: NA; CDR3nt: TGTGCCATCAAGAACCGGGGGAACGCTGAAGCTTTCTTT; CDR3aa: CAIKNRGNAEAFF
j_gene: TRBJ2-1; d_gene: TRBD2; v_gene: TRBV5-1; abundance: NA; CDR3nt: TGCGCCAGCAGCTCGGGGGGGATCGCCTACAATGAGCAGTTCTTC; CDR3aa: CASSSGGIAYNEQFF
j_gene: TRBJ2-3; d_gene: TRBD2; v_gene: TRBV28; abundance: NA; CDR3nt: TGTGCCAGCAGTCCCGGGGGGGCCAAGGCAGATACGCAGTATTTT; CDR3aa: CASSPGGAKADTQYF
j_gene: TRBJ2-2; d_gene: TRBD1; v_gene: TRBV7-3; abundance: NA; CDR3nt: TGTGCCAGCAGCTCCGGACAGGGCCGGGAGCTGTTTTTT; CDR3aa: CASSSGQGRELFF
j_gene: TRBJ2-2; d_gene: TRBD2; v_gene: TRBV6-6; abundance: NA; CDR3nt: TGTGCCAGCAGAGATATGACTAGCGGGCAAACCGGGGAGCTGTTTTTT; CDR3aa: CASRDMTSGQTGELFF
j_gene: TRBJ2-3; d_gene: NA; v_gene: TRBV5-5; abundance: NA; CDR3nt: TGTGCCAGCAGCGTACTCACAGATACGCAGTATTTT; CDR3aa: CASSVLTDTQYF
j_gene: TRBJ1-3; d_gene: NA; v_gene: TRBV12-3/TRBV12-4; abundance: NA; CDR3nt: TGTGCCAGCAGCTTCAACACCATATATTTT; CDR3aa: CASSFNTIYF
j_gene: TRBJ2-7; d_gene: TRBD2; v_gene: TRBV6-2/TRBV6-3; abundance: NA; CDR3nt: TGTGCCAGCAGTCCGCGGGGGGCAGGCTCCTACGAGCAGTACTTC; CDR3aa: CASSPRGAGSYEQYF
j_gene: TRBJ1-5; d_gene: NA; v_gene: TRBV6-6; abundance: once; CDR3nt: TGTGCCAGCAGTTATGGGCAGGGTTATCAGCCCCAGCATTTT; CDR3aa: CASSYGQGYQPQHF
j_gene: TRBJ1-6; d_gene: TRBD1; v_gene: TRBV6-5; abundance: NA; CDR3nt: TGTGCCAGCAGTTCCCCGGGACAGGGGAATTCACCCCTCCACTTT; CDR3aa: CASSSPGQGNSPLHF
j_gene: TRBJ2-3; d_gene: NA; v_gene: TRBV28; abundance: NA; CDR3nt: TGTGCCAGCAGTCCCCAGGGTAACCTTCCAGATACGCAGTATTTT; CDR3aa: CASSPQGNLPDTQYF
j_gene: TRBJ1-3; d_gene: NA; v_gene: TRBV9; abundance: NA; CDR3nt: TGTGCCAGCAGCGTAGCCGGGGACACCATATATTTT; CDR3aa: CASSVAGDTIYF
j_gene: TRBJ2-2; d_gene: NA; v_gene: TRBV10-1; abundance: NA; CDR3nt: TGCGCCAGCAGTGGTCTCGGGTCGGGCGGGGAGCTGTTTTTT; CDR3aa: CASSGLGSGGELFF
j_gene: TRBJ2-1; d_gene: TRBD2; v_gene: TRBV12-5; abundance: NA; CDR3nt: TGTGCTAGTGGTCCTAGCGGGGGGAACAATGAGCAGTTCTTC; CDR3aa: CASGPSGGNNEQFF
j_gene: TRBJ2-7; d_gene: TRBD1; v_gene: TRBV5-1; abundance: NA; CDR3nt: TGCGCCAGCAGCCGACAGGGGGGTGATGCCCCCTACGAGCAGTACTTC; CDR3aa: CASSRQGGDAPYEQYF
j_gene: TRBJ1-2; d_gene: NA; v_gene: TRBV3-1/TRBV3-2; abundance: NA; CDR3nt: TGTGCCAGCAGCCACAGGAGACAGGATTATGGCTACACCTTC; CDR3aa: CASSHRRQDYGYTF
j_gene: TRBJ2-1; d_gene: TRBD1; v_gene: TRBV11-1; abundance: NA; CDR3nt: TGTGCCAGCAGCTTAGACAGGGGGGATGAGCAGTTCTTC; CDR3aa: CASSLDRGDEQFF